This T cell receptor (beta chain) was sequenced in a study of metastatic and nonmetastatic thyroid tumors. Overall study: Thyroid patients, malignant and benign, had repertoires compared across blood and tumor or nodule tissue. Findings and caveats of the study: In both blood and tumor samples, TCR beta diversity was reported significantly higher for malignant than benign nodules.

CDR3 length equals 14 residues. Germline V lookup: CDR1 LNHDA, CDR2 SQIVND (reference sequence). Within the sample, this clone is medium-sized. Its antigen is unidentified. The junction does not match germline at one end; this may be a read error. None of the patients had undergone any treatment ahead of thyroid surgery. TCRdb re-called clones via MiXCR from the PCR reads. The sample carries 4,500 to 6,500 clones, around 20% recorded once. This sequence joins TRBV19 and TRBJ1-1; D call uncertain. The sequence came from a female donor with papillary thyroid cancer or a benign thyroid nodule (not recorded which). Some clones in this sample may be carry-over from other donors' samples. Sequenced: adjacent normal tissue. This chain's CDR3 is CASSIDRLNAEAFF. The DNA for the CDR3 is TGTGCCAGTAGTATAGACAGGCTGAACGCTGAAGCTTTCTTT.